This T cell receptor (beta chain) comes out of a study of T cells after posttransplantation cyclophosphamide. Overall study results and limits: Recipient CMV seropositivity and CMV reactivation strongly tracked TRB clonality. Blood and skin or GI T cell repertoires showed limited TRB overlap.

CDR1 and CDR2 (germline): SGDLS, YYNGEE. V was trimmed by 6 bases and J by 0 bases, leaving 13 bases between them. The CDR3 runs to 15 residues. Using immunoSEQ multiplex PCR, the repertoire was profiled, and TCRdb retains in-frame clones only, with some absent. The data list 38,000 or so clones, none observed once; about 2.3% falls to the top ten. Ten or more counts support this clone. Its cognate antigen is unknown. The source is a man aged 45-65 years in good health, CMV-negative, and a related stem cell transplant donor. The chain joins TRBV9 to TRBJ2-1; D gene uncertain. Sequenced material: PBMCs. The CDR3 sequence is CASNLGRGSYNEQFF. The CDR3 DNA follows: TGTGCCAGCAACTTGGGCCGTGGCTCCTACAATGAGCAGTTCTTC. The full variable domain, its missing parts supplied by reference TRBV9 and TRBJ2-1, is DSGVTQTPKHLITATGQRVTLRCSPRSGDLSVYWYQQSLDQGLQFLIQYYNGEERAKGNILERFSAQQFPDLHSELNLSSLELGDSALYFCASNLGRGSYNEQFFGPGTRLTVL.